This T cell receptor (beta chain) was identified during a study of regulatory T cells in long-lasting Graves disease. Findings and caveats of the study: Newly diagnosed patients shared more than 750 public clonotypes; persistent patients shared a few thousand.

Trimming pared 5 bases from V and 3 bases from J, leaving 14 bases between. The CDR3 runs 14 residues. Time point specified: newly diagnosed GD, antithyroid drugs for less than 3 months. TCR sequences were obtained from RNA taken from PBMCs. Arm-PCR of CDR3 regions and iRepertoire HTBI primers were used to build TCR beta libraries. Each CDR3 protein gets one entry after TCRdb re-called the multiplex PCR reads with MiXCR. The sample shows 550,000 to 700,000 distinct CDR3 sequences, approximately 16% of them seen only once. This clonotype was counted ten times or more. Its cognate antigen is unknown. The same specimen was also included in a second study, on T cells in Graves' hyperthyroidism and ophthalmopathy. That work states: Patients having uncontrolled infection, another autoimmune disease, pregnancy or lactation were not included. The model forecast ophthalmopathy, anticipating it by a median about six months before onset.

The clonotype was recovered from a man aged 18 to 29 with Graves disease. The starting material was peripheral blood mononuclear cells (PBMCs), obtained at new diagnosis, from a patient treated with antithyroid drugs. The V and J genes are TRBV12-3 or TRBV12-4 and TRBJ2-7, with D possibly TRBD1 on 6 matching bases. The CDR3 DNA follows: TGTGCCAGCAGTCAGACAGGCTTTGGCTACGAGCAGTACTTC. It encodes CASSQTGFGYEQYF.